Listed here is a single T cell receptor beta chain. It lacks a known antigen. It has no much larger one-base neighbor in the sample; base qualities were not kept. The High Capacity cDNA Reverse Transcription Kit was used to reverse transcribe all of the isolated RNA, meaning that expressed TCRB transcripts were what got sequenced. Survey-depth immunoSEQ sequencing was performed on stem cell-like memory T cell samples, with an average of roughly 1 million total reads per sample. Sorted cells were lysed in RLT buffer and RNA was extracted with DNase-treated RNeasy Micro or Mini kits, depending on cell number. Each cell subset was processed on its own to prevent cross-contamination, while patient and healthy donor samples were processed together. The immunoSEQ multiplex PCR was used to amplify TCRB sequences from cDNA, generating 87-bp fragments that spanned the CDR3 region. Amplicons were sequenced on the Illumina HiSeq platform. Per the original workflow: Synthetic template baselines were used to correct PCR bias computationally, reads within Hamming distance 2 were collapsed, and singletons that could not be merged were discarded. By aligning reads against IMGT, V, D and J genes, CDR3 length, and insertions or deletions at six rearrangement sites were assigned. Within each subset, clonotype counts were normalized to sorted cell number, and only after that were true diversity and Gini coefficients computed with the tcR R package. The overlap coefficient, calculated on TCRB nucleotide sequences, was used to measure repertoire sharing. Held by TCRdb, this immuneACCESS table contains in-frame sequences only and omits some clones. Under half of the omission traces to an unresolved V gene where checked; the cause of the rest is unknown. From that table come the V and J calls and clone size; the DNA was used to work out D and trimming. The sample profile shows approximately 110,000 clones; around 40% of them were found once. Over 0.065% of the sample is held by the ten biggest clonotypes.

From each donor, a single peripheral blood sample of approximately 0.11 L on average was drawn into heparinised tubes. Using a panel that included CD45RO, CCR7, CD25, CD127, CD95 and CD27, naive, central memory, regulatory and stem cell-like memory CD4+ T cells were sorted on a BD FACSAria II. All sorted populations exceeded 95% purity. Right away, PBMCs were isolated by Lymphoprep density gradient centrifugation and were stained directly, with no culture step. Samples were stained and sorted in pairs, with one healthy donor and one patient per experiment, so that batch effects were minimized. Via the germline V gene, CDR1 is WSHSY and CDR2 SAAADI. From cysteine to phenylalanine, the CDR3 is 13 amino acids long. The retained sequence is limited to the CDR3, 39 bases, with the frame set at the first base. The data originate from a study of beta chain features in type 1 diabetes (dated by TCRdb to 2017 to 2018). In terms of the full investigation: Mean age, gender distribution, total cell number and subset yield did not differ between patients and healthy donors. Whereas all 30 or so donors provided naive and central memory subsets, regulatory and stem cell-like memory subsets were isolated from just 8 patients and roughly eight healthy donors. The study compared TCRB repertoires of sorted circulating CD4+ T cell subsets between recently diagnosed type 1 diabetes patients and matched healthy donors. A total of around 110,000,000 sorted cells were examined across all samples, and RNA yield correlated strongly with the number of cells per subset.

The paper as a whole reports these results and caveats: Because cDNA was sequenced instead of genomic DNA, activated cells with high expression could be over-represented, although the groups did not differ in activation or CD3 levels. Because the HLA sub-analyses included only small numbers of individuals, any influence of HLA type on TCRB rearrangement was left unresolved. Patients with type 1 diabetes made fewer insertions and deleted more nucleotides at VDJ recombination sites, implying thymic rearrangement abnormalities. In all four CD4+ subsets, TCRB CDR3 length was moderately but significantly shorter in type 1 diabetes patients. The naive, central memory and regulatory TCRB repertoires appeared to resemble one another more closely among patients than among healthy donors. Shorter templates might be favored by PCR, yet because patient and control samples were amplified and corrected together, any such skew would affect both groups equally.

Sequencing was performed on stem cell memory CD4+ T cells from blood. The cell subset or site label, read with the paper, signifies: stem cell-like memory CD4+ T cells. Rearrangement joined TRBV10-2 to TRBJ2-5, with TRBD1 tentatively as D gene (5 bases match). Judging by the DNA end, TRBJ2-7 fits better; the J call may be wrong. The sequence was obtained from a woman aged 18-29 years in good health. The CDR3 protein: CASSTTDSYEQYF. The DNA reads TGCGCCAGCAGTACGACAGACTCCTACGAGCAGTACTTC.